What follows are 30 T cell receptor beta chains derived from one specimen sequenced in a study of PD-1 blockade in classical Hodgkin lymphoma. Measured with immunoSEQ multiplex PCR; TCRdb has only the in-frame clones, and not every one. This table holds about 39,000 clones, 77% found once. The time point denotes: cycle 4 day 1 (C4D1), after 5 to 7 weeks of nivolumab. Every patient relapsed after autologous stem cell transplantation, and brentuximab vedotin exposure varied. The sequencing here drew on peripheral blood mononuclear cells (PBMCs), taken before the fourth cycle of nivolumab. The receptors shown here come from a human donor with classical Hodgkin lymphoma.

V gene TRBV5-6 combines with J gene TRBJ2-1, with 7 bases fitting TRBD1. This CDR3 region has 17 residues. CDR1 and CDR2 (germline): SGHDT, YYEEEE. The V segment lost 2 bases and the J segment 10 bases; nucleotides outside the gene matches: 18. The CDR3 region is CASSLGGPGAPNGEQFF. The CDR3, as DNA: TGTGCCAGCAGCTTAGGGGGCCCCGGGGCCCCGAATGGAGAGCAGTTCTTC.

This chain uses TRBV5-1 with TRBJ2-7; TRBD2 matches at 7 bases. In germline, CDR1 is SGHRS, CDR2 YFSETQ. This CDR3 is built from 15 residues. V shed 3 bases, J shed 6 bases, and the junction held 12 bases outside the gene matches. The CDR3 loop is CASSSGGGLLTEQYF. The DNA of the CDR3 is TGCGCCAGCAGCTCCGGGGGAGGGCTCCTTACCGAGCAGTACTTC.

This clone is judged medium-sized (0.01 to 0.1%). The DNA for the CDR3 is TGTGCCAGCAGCTGGACGAGCACTGAAGCTTTCTTT. Its protein is CASSWTSTEAFF. The chain is built from TRBV11-1 and TRBJ1-1; no firm D call. This CDR3 region has 12 residues. Germline assignment: CDR1 SGHAT and CDR2 FQDESV (reference sequence). Trimming removed 4 bases from V and 4 bases from J, with 7 bases in between.

The chain uses TRBV27 and TRBJ2-6; D is ambiguous. Between the trimmed V and J ends, which lost 6 bases and 0 bases, there was a span of 6 bases. This CDR3 is 14 amino acids long. CDR1 is MNHEY and CDR2 is SMNVEV in the germline V gene (reference sequence). The CDR3 nucleotides are TGTGCCAGCAGCCACTCCTCTGGGGCCAACGTCCTGACTTTC. This gives the protein CASSHSSGANVLTF.

The chain has TRBV6-1 and TRBJ1-1; D not resolved. The germline V gene has CDR1 MNHNS and CDR2 SASEGT. The CDR3 is 13 amino acids. The V end was cut by 7 bases, the J end by 0 bases, with 9 bases between. This chain's CDR3 is CASKGRVNTEAFF. In nucleotides, the CDR3 is TGTGCCAGCAAGGGCAGAGTGAACACTGAAGCTTTCTTT.

The rearrangement links TRBV5-1 to TRBJ2-1; TRBD1 agrees at 11 bases. CDR1 and CDR2 (germline): SGHRS, YFSETQ. Trimming removed 3 bases from V and 3 bases from J; junction bases left unmatched: 2. The CDR3 covers 15 residues. The CDR3 is CASSWGQGGYNEQFF. CDR3 sequence (DNA): TGCGCCAGCAGCTGGGGACAGGGGGGCTACAATGAGCAGTTCTTC.

V is TRBV5-6 and J is TRBJ2-1; D gene ambiguous. The ends were cut back, 2 bases at V and 6 bases at J, with 9 bases in the middle. The CDR3 is 13 amino acids. Germline-derived CDR1 and CDR2 are SGHDT and YYEEEE. In DNA, the CDR3 is TGTGCCAGCAGCTTTTCAGAGCTCAATGAGCAGTTCTTC. As protein: CASSFSELNEQFF.

This clone is a singleton in its sample. The chain recombines TRBV10-3 with TRBJ2-1, with 11 bases identical to TRBD2. This CDR3 has 20 residues. Per germline, CDR1 ENHRY and CDR2 SYGVKD. V was clipped by 2 bases and J by 0 bases; unmatched bases: 12. The CDR3 nucleotides are TGTGCCATCAGTGAGGGGACTAGCGGAGGAGGAATTATCTCCTACAATGAGCAGTTCTTC. Amino acids: CAISEGTSGGGIISYNEQFF.

This clone came up a few times. The rearrangement uses TRBV11-2 and TRBJ2-5; weak D call: TRBD1 (5 bases). The V end lost 5 bases, the J end lost 5 bases, and 15 bases lay between the germline ends. The CDR3 runs to 14 residues. CDR1 and CDR2 (germline): SGHAT, FQNNGV. The CDR3 loop reads CASSPTALGETQYF. The CDR3, as DNA: TGTGCCAGCAGCCCGACAGCACTGGGGGAGACCCAGTACTTC.

The rearrangement links TRBV10-3 to TRBJ2-1; D possibly corresponds to TRBD1 (5 bases). The V end lost 4 bases, the J end lost 4 bases, and 11 bases lay between the germline ends. This CDR3 is built from 14 residues. Germline-derived CDR1 and CDR2 are ENHRY and SYGVKD. For the CDR3, the DNA is TGTGCCATCAGTGTCAGGGAAGGGTACAATGAGCAGTTCTTC. Translating it yields CAISVREGYNEQFF.

The chain joins TRBV25-1 to TRBJ2-5; D ambiguous. Germline V lookup: CDR1 MGHDK, CDR2 SYGVNS. The CDR3 extends over 15 amino acids. V lost 2 bases and J lost 1, with 11 bases in between. The CDR3: CASSEVGDLQETQYF. DNA of the CDR3: TGTGCCAGCAGTGAAGTCGGCGACCTCCAAGAGACCCAGTACTTC.

The chain combines TRBV14 with TRBJ2-5; D might be TRBD2 (6 bases). The CDR3 sequence is 14 residues long. CDR1 and CDR2 (germline): SGHDN, FVKESK. The V gene lost 4 bases and the J gene lost 5 bases, with 14 bases spanning the gap. The CDR3, as DNA: TGTGCCAGCAGCCTTGGGGGGAAAGGGGAGACCCAGTACTTC. Its translation is CASSLGGKGETQYF. Full variable domain (outside the CDR3, taken from reference TRBV14 and TRBJ2-5): EAGVTQFPSHSVIEKGQTVTLRCDPISGHDNLYWYRRVMGKEIKFLLHFVKESKQDESGMPNNRFLAERTGGTYSTLKVQPAELEDSGVYFCASSLGGKGETQYFGPGTRLLVL.

The chain carries TRBV5-1 and TRBJ2-2; D is undetermined. The germline CDR1 and CDR2 sequences are SGHRS and YFSETQ. The CDR3 contains 15 residues. V lost 4 bases and J lost 1, with 11 bases in between. CDR3 sequence: CASSRGRWNTGELFF. Here the CDR3 DNA reads TGCGCCAGCAGCCGCGGACGGTGGAACACCGGGGAGCTGTTTTTT.

The chain couples TRBV7-9 to TRBJ2-4, with a possible D match to TRBD1 (6 bases). Trimming shortened V by 1 base and J by 3 bases, and 13 bases separated the two germline ends. Germline values: CDR1 SEHNR, CDR2 FQNEAQ (reference sequence). The CDR3 is made up of 16 amino acids. The chain's CDR3 is CASSLVRGLFKNIQYF. The CDR3 DNA is TGTGCCAGCAGCTTAGTCAGGGGCCTGTTCAAAAACATTCAGTACTTC. The whole variable domain, filled in from reference TRBV7-9 and TRBJ2-4, reads DTGVSQNPRHKITKRGQNVTFRCDPISEHNRLYWYRQTLGQGPEFLTYFQNEAQLEKSRLLSDRFSAERPKGSFSTLEIQRTEQGDSAMYLCASSLVRGLFKNIQYFGAGTRLSVL.

The chain combines TRBV27 with TRBJ2-5; 8 nucleotides match TRBD2. This CDR3 contains 16 residues. CDR1 MNHEY and CDR2 SMNVEV come from the germline V gene (reference sequence). J gave up 4 bases and V 2 bases, and 9 bases lay outside the gene matches. The DNA of the CDR3 is TGTGCCAGCAGTTTACTTCCAGCGGGGGAGGGAGAGACCCAGTACTTC. Translation: CASSLLPAGEGETQYF.

J is TRBJ1-2 and V is TRBV6-5, with D unresolved. The V end was cut by 2 bases, the J end by 7 bases, with 17 bases between. CDR1 MNHEY and CDR2 SVGAGI come from the germline V gene. The CDR3 is 15 amino acids. Written as DNA, the CDR3 is TGTGCCAGCAGTTACCTGCCCGGGTCCCAGAGTGGCTACACCTTC. Protein sequence: CASSYLPGSQSGYTF.

The chain recombines TRBV7-3 with TRBJ2-7, with a possible D match to TRBD2 (5 bases). Germline loops: CDR1 SGHTA, CDR2 FQGTGA. Between the trimmed V and J ends, which lost 1 base and 5 bases, there was a span of 12 bases. The CDR3 runs to 14 residues. The CDR3 sequence is CASSLKLAPDEQYF. In nucleotides, the CDR3 is TGTGCCAGCAGCTTAAAGCTAGCCCCAGACGAGCAGTACTTC.

This clone showed up just once. The gene calls are TRBV28 and TRBJ2-5; 8 bases match TRBD2. Germline-derived CDR1 and CDR2 are MDHEN and SYDVKM. Germline trimming cut 5 bases from V and 4 bases from J; bases unmatched to any gene: 12. This CDR3 has 16 amino acids. The CDR3 DNA reads TGTGCCAGCAGTATACGGGCGTGGCTAGCGGGAGAGACCCAGTACTTC. Its translation is CASSIRAWLAGETQYF.

V usage is TRBV19 and J usage is TRBJ1-1; 9 nucleotides agree with TRBD1. CDR1 LNHDA and CDR2 SQIVND come from the germline V gene (reference sequence). CDR3 length equals 16 residues. Trimming took 4 bases from V and 4 from J; bases not matched to a gene: 10. The CDR3 sequence: CASSTPGTGIGTEAFF. CDR3 DNA sequence: TGTGCCAGTAGTACCCCCGGGACAGGGATCGGCACTGAAGCTTTCTTT.

V gene TRBV4-1 combines with J gene TRBJ2-3; D perhaps matches TRBD1 (6 bases). The CDR3 loop spans 16 amino acids. Germline V gene sequence: CDR1 MGHRA, CDR2 YSYEKL. With 1 base removed from V and 5 bases from J, the gap between germline ends came to 16 bases. CDR3 protein: CASSQGWDNLVDTQYF. CDR3 DNA sequence: TGCGCCAGCAGCCAAGGGTGGGACAATCTTGTAGATACGCAGTATTTT.

The chain employs TRBV10-3 and TRBJ2-7; D not resolved. There are 14 residues in the CDR3. Germline V gene data show CDR1 as ENHRY and CDR2 as SYGVKD. Deletions cut 0 bases from V and 3 bases from J, with 9 bases between. The CDR3 spells CAISESSYNYEQYF. CDR3 DNA sequence: TGTGCCATCAGTGAGTCAAGCTATAACTACGAGCAGTACTTC.

The rearrangement uses TRBV10-3 and TRBJ1-5; tentatively, D is TRBD1 (5 bases). Germline V CDR1 and CDR2: ENHRY, SYGVKD. This CDR3 contains 14 residues. V was clipped by 2 bases and J by 3 bases, with 8 bases between them. CDR3 DNA sequence: TGTGCCATCAGTGAGAAGGACAACAATCAGCCCCAGCATTTT. Translating gives CAISEKDNNQPQHF.

V and J are TRBV15 and TRBJ2-7; possible D gene TRBD2, 8 bases. This CDR3 spans 16 amino acids. Germline CDR1 and CDR2: LNHNV and YYDKDF (reference sequence). V lost 1 base, J lost 4 bases, and 17 bases lay in between. CDR3 loop: CATSRGGGTAWYEQYF. CDR3 in DNA: TGTGCCACCAGCAGAGGCGGGGGGACAGCCTGGTACGAGCAGTACTTC.

CDR3 residues: CASSLAGQGSEKLFF. The CDR3 DNA reads as TGTGCCAGCAGCTTGGCGGGACAGGGGAGTGAAAAACTGTTTTTT. This chain connects TRBV5-6 to TRBJ1-4; TRBD1 aligns across 10 bases. V shed 0 bases, J shed 7 bases, and the junction held 3 bases outside the gene matches. Germline CDR1 reads SGHDT; CDR2 reads YYEEEE. This CDR3 is 15 amino acids long.

V usage is TRBV28 and J usage is TRBJ1-6, with 7 nucleotides matching TRBD1. The junction had 18 bases not matched to a gene; V was cut back by 6 bases and J by 13 bases. Germline V lookup: CDR1 MDHEN, CDR2 SYDVKM. The CDR3 covers 16 residues. CDR3 nucleotides: TGTGCCAGCAGCTCCGGGACAGCTAATTTAATCGTTCCCCTCCACTTT. It codes for CASSSGTANLIVPLHF.

This chain joins TRBV10-3 and TRBJ1-5; 7 nucleotides line up with TRBD1. CDR3 size: 13 residues. Germline CDR1 is ENHRY and CDR2 is SYGVKD. The ends lost 8 bases at V and 0 bases at J; junction bases unmatched: 1. The CDR3 sequence: CAIRQGSNQPQHF. The CDR3 DNA sequence: TGTGCCATCCGACAGGGTAGCAATCAGCCCCAGCATTTT.

This clone was picked up a small number of times. The CDR3 nucleotides are TGTGCCAGCACCTCGGACAGGGATATAGATACGCAGTATTTT. It specifies CASTSDRDIDTQYF. The chain joins TRBV6-1 to TRBJ2-3; TRBD1 aligns across 8 bases. V gave up 7 bases and J gave up 5 bases; unmatched junction bases: 8. Germline V gives CDR1 MNHNS, CDR2 SASEGT. CDR3 length: 14 amino acids.

This chain uses TRBV7-6 with TRBJ1-2, with D possibly matching TRBD1 (6 bases). Germline V gene lookup returns CDR1 SGHVS and CDR2 FNYEAQ. Trimming stripped 3 bases from V and 5 bases from J, with 10 bases between. CDR3 length: 13 amino acids. The CDR3 nucleotides are TGTGCCAGCAGCTTGGGGGCGGGTTATGGCTACACCTTC. As protein: CASSLGAGYGYTF.

The rearrangement links TRBV5-4 to TRBJ2-3, with D perhaps matching TRBD2 (5 bases). V was clipped by 4 bases and J by 8 bases, with 11 bases between them. Looked up from germline, CDR1 is SGHNT and CDR2 is YYREEE (reference sequence). The CDR3 is made up of 12 amino acids. CDR3 DNA: TGTGCCAGCAGCCAGACCCGGGGTACGCAGTATTTT. Protein product: CASSQTRGTQYF.

This clone was observed a handful of times. The chain combines TRBV30 with TRBJ1-1; no clear D. The V end lost 0 bases, the J end lost 1 base, and 3 bases lay between the germline ends. This CDR3 comprises 12 residues. CDR1 is GTSNPN and CDR2 is SVGIG in the germline V gene (reference sequence). The CDR3 DNA follows: TGTGCCTGGAGTGTAGGGAACACTGAAGCTTTCTTT. Residues: CAWSVGNTEAFF.